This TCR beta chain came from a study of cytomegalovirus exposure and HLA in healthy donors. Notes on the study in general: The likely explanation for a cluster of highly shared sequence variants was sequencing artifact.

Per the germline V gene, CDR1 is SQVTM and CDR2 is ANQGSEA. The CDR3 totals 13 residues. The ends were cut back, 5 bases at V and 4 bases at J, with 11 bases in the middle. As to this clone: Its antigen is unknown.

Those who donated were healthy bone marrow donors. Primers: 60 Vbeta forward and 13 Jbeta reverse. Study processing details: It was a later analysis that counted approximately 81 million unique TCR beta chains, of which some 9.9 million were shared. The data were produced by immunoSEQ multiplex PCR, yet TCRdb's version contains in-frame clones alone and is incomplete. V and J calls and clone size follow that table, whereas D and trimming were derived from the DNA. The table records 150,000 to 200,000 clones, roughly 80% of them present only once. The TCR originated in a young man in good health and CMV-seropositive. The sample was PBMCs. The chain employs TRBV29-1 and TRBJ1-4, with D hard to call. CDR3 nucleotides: TGCAGCGTTTTCTCGGGGAGTAATGAAAAACTGTTTTTT. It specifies CSVFSGSNEKLFF.